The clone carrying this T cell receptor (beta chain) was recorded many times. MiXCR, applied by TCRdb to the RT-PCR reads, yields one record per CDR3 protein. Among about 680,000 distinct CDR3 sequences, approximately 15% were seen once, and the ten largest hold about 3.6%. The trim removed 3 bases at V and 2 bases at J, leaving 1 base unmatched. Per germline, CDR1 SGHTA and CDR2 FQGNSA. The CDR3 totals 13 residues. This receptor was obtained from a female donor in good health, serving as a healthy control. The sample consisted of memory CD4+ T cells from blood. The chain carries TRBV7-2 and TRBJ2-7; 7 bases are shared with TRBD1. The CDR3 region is CASSLDRTYEQYF. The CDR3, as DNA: TGTGCCAGCAGCTTGGACAGGACCTACGAGCAGTACTTC.